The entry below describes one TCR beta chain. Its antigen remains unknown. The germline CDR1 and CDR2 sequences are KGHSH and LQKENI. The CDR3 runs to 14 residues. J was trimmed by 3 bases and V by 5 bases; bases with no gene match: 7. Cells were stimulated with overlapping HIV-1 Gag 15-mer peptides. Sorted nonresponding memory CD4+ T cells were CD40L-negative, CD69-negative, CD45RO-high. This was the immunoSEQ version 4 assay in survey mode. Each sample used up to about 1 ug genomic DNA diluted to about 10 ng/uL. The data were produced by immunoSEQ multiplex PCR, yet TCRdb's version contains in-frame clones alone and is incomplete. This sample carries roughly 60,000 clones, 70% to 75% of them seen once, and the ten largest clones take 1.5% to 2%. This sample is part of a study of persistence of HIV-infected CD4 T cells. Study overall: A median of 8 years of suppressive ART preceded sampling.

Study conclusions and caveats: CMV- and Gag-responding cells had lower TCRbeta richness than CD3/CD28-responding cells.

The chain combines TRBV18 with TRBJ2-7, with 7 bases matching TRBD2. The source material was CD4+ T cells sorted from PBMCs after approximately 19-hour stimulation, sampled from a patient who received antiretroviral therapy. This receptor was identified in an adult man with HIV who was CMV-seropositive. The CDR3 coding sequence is TGTGCCAGCTCAAAGCGGGACGGAAGCTACGAGCAGTACTTC. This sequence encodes CASSKRDGSYEQYF.